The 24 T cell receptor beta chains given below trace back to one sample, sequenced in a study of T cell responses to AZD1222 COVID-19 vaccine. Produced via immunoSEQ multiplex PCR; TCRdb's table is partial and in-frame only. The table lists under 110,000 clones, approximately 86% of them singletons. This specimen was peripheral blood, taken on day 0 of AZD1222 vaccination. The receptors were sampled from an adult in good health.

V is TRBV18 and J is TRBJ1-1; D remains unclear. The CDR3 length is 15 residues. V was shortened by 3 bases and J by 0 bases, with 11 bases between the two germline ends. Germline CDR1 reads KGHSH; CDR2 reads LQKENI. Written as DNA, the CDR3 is TGTGCCAGCTCACCTACAACGACCGTGAACACTGAAGCTTTCTTT. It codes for CASSPTTTVNTEAFF.

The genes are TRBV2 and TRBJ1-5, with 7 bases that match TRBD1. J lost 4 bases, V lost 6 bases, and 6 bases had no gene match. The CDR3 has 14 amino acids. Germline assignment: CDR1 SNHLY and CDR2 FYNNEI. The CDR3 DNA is TGTGCCAGCAGGGACCTGACAGGGAATCAGCCCCAGCATTTT. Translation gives CASRDLTGNQPQHF.

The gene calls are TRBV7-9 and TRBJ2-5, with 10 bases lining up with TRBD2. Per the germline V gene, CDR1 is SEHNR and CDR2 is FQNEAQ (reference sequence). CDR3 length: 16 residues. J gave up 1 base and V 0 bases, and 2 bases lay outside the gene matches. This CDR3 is CASSLAASGSQETQYF. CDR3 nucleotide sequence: TGTGCCAGCAGCTTAGCGGCTAGCGGGAGCCAAGAGACCCAGTACTTC.

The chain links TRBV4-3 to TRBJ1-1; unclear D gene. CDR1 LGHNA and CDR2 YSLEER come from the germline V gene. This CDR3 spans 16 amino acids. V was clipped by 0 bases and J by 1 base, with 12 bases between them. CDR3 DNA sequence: TGCGCCAGCAGCCAAGATGGAGACCTCAGGAACACTGAAGCTTTCTTT. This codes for CASSQDGDLRNTEAFF.

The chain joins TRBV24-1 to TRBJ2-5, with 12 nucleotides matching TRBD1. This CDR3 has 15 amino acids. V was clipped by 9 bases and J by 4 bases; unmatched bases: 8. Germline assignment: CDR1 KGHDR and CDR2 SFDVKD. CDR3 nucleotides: TGTGCCACCTCCACCGGGACAGGGGGCGTAGAGACCCAGTACTTC. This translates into CATSTGTGGVETQYF.

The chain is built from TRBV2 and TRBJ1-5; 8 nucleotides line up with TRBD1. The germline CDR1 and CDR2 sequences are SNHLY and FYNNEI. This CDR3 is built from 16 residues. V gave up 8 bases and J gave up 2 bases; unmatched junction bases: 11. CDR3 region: CASEESGGGGNQPQHF. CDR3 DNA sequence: TGTGCCAGCGAGGAGTCAGGGGGCGGGGGCAATCAGCCCCAGCATTTT.

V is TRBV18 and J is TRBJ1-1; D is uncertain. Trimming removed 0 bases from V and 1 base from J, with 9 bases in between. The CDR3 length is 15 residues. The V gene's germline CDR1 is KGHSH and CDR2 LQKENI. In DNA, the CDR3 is TGTGCCAGCTCACCACCGGAGAAAAGGAACACTGAAGCTTTCTTT. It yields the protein CASSPPEKRNTEAFF.

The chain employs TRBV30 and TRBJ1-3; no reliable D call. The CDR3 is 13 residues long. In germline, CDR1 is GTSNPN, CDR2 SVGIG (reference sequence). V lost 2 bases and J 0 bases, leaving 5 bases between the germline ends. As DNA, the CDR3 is TGTGCCTGGAGTAGTATCTCTGGAAACACCATATATTTT. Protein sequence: CAWSSISGNTIYF.

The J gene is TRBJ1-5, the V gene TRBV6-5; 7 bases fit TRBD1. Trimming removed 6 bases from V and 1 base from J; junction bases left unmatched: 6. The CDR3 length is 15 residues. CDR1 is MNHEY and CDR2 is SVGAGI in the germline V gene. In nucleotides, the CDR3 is TGTGCCAGCAGACCAGACAGGGACAGCAATCAGCCCCAGCATTTT. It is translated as CASRPDRDSNQPQHF.

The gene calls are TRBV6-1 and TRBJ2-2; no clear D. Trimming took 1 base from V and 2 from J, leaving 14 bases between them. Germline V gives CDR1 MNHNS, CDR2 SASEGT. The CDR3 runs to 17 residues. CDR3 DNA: TGTGCCAGCAGTGAAGAAACGCGTCAGTTTAACACCGGGGAGCTGTTTTTT. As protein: CASSEETRQFNTGELFF.

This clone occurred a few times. The CDR3, as DNA: TGTGCCAGCAGTTTGATATACGATGGCTACACCTTC. The encoded protein is CASSLIYDGYTF. The chain couples TRBV28 to TRBJ1-2; the D is unclear. The germline CDR1 and CDR2 sequences are MDHEN and SYDVKM. The CDR3 consists of 12 residues. V was pared by 3 bases and J by 6 bases, with 8 bases between.

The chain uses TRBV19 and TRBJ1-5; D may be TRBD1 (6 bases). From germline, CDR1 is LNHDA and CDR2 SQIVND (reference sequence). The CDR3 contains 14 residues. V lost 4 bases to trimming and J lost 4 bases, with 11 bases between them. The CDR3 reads CASSTLTGNQPQHF. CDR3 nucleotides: TGTGCCAGTAGTACTCTAACAGGGAATCAGCCCCAGCATTTT.

CDR3 in amino acids: CASSIASGSSYEQYF. The CDR3, as DNA: TGTGCCAGTAGTATCGCTAGCGGGAGCTCCTACGAGCAGTACTTC. The genes are TRBV19 and TRBJ2-7; 10 bases line up with TRBD2. This CDR3 has 15 amino acids. Trimming at V came to 3 bases and at J to 0 bases, leaving 2 bases not matched to a gene. CDR1 and CDR2 from the germline V gene are LNHDA and SQIVND (reference sequence).

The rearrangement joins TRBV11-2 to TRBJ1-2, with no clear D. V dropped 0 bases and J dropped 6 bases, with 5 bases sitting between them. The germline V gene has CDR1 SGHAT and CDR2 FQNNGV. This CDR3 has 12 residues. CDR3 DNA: TGTGCCAGCAGCTTAGAGGGAGATGGCTACACCTTC. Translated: CASSLEGDGYTF.

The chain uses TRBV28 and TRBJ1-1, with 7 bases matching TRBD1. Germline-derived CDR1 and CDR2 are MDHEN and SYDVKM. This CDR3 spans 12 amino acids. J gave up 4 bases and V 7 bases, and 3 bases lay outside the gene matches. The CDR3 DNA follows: TGTGCCAGCACCAGGGGGGCCACTGAAGCTTTCTTT. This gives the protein CASTRGATEAFF.

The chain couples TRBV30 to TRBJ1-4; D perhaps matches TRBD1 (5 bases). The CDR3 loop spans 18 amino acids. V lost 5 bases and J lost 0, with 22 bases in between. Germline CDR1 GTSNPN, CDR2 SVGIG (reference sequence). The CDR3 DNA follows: TGTGCCTGGTACCCTAAAACAGGTTCTACTGCAACTAATGAAAAACTGTTTTTT. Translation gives CAWYPKTGSTATNEKLFF.

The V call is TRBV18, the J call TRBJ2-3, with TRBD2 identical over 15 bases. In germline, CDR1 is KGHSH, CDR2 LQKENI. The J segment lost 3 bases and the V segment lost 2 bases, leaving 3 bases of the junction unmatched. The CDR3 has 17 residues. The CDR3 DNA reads TGTGCCAGCTCACCATCGGGACTAGCGGGAGGTACAGATACGCAGTATTTT. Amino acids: CASSPSGLAGGTDTQYF.

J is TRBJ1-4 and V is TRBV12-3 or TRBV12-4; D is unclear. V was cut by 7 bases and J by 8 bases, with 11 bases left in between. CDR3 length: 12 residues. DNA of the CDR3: TGTGCCAGCACCCTAGACGGAGAAAAACTGTTTTTT. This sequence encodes CASTLDGEKLFF.

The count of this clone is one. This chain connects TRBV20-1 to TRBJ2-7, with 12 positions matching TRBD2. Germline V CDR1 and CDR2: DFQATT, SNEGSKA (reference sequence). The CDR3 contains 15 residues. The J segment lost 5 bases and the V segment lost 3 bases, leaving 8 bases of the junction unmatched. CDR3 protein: CSASPLRLAGDEQYF. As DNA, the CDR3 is TGCAGTGCTAGTCCCCTGCGACTAGCGGGAGACGAGCAGTACTTC.

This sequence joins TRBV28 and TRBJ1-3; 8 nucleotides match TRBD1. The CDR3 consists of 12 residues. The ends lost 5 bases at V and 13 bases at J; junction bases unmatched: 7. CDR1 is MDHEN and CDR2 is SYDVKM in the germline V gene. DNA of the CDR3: TGTGCCAGCAGTCCGTGGGACAGGACAATATATTTT. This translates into CASSPWDRTIYF.

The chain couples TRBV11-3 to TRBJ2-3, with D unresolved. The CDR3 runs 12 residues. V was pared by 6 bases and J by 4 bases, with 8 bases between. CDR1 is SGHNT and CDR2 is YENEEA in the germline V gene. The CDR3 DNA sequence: TGTGCCAGCAGGCCTACAGCAGATACGCAGTATTTT. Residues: CASRPTADTQYF. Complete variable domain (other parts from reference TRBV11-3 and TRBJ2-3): EAGVVQSPRYKIIEKKQPVAFWCNPISGHNTLYWYLQNLGQGPELLIRYENEEAVDDSQLPKDRFSAERLKGVDSTLKIQPAELGDSAVYLCASRPTADTQYFGPGTRLTVL.

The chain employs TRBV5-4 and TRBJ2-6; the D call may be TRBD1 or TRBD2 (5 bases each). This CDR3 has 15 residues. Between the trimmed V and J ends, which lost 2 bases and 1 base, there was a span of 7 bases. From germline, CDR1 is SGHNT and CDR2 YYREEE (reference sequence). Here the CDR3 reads CASSFGGSGANVLTF. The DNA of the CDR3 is TGTGCCAGCAGCTTTGGGGGTTCTGGGGCCAACGTCCTGACTTTC.

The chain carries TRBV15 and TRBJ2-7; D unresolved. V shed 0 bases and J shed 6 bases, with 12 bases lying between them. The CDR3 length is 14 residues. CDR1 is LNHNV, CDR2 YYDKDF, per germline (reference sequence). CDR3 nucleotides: TGTGCCACCAGCAGAGATATGGGAAGCCCCGAGCAGTACTTC. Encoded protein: CATSRDMGSPEQYF.

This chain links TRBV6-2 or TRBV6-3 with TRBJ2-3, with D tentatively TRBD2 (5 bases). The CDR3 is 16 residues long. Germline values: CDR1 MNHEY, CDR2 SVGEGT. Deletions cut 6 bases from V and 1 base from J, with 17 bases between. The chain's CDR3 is CASSSNGGGGTDTQYF. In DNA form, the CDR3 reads TGTGCCAGCAGCAGTAACGGAGGCGGAGGCACAGATACGCAGTATTTT.